This is a list of T cell receptor beta chains from one sample in a study of T-cell reconstitution after alpha-beta-depleted transplantation in children. TCRdb passed the PCR reads through MiXCR, listing each CDR3 protein once. The sample carries approximately 800,000 distinct CDR3 sequences, 16% recorded once. Sequences were derived from PBMCs, mostly from graft donor cells, sampled 360 days after TCRalphabeta/CD19-depleted stem cell transplant. All receptors derive from a male patient between 10 and 17 years old who had a stem cell transplant for acute lymphoblastic leukemia, so the T cells may come from the graft donor. Both conserved end residues are part of each CDR3. The order of the fields is V gene, D gene, clone size, J gene, CDR3 DNA, CDR3 protein. D genes are given only for firm matches. Not every row has a clone size; where given, it reads once, few, many or a size class.

>TRBV9|-|few|TRBJ2-7
TGTGCCAGCAGCGTAGATCCAAAGAGGCTGACCTACGAGCAGTACTTC
CASSVDPKRLTYEQYF
>TRBV11-2|-|few|TRBJ2-2
TGTGCCAGCAGCTCCTCCCCAAGCGGGTCGACCGGGGAGCTGTTTTTT
CASSSSPSGSTGELFF
>TRBV28|-|few|TRBJ1-5
TGTGCCAGCAGTGTAACACGTCAGCCCCAGCATTTT
CASSVTRQPQHF
>TRBV10-3|-|few|TRBJ2-5
TGTGCCATCAGTGCTCGAACAGGACAAGAGACCCAGTACTTC
CAISARTGQETQYF
>TRBV7-3|-|-|TRBJ2-1
TGTGCCAGCAGCTTAATGGGGGGCCGGGGCGATGAGCAGTTCTTC
CASSLMGGRGDEQFF
>TRBV7-3|-|-|TRBJ2-3
TGTGCCAGCAGCTTAACGGTCGGGAGCCGATTCACAGATACGCAGTATTTT
CASSLTVGSRFTDTQYF
>TRBV28|-|-|TRBJ2-5
TGTGCCAGCAGTTTGTCTGCGGCCCAAGAGACCCAGTACTTC
CASSLSAAQETQYF
>TRBV7-8|-|few|TRBJ2-7
TGTGCCAGCAGCCTACGCCACGAGCAGTACTTC
CASSLRHEQYF
>TRBV7-3|-|many|TRBJ1-1
TGTGCCAGCAGCCCCACCCTGAACACTGAAGCTTTCTTT
CASSPTLNTEAFF
>TRBV27|TRBD2|-|TRBJ2-1
TGTGCCAGCAGTTTACCAGCGGGAGCTAGCAATGAGCAGTTCTTC
CASSLPAGASNEQFF
>TRBV5-4|TRBD1|-|TRBJ1-1
TGTGCCAGCAGCAAGGACAGGGGAGAGACTGAAGCTTTCTTT
CASSKDRGETEAFF